This is a list of T cell receptor beta chains from one sample in a study of cytomegalovirus exposure and HLA in healthy donors. Clones were read by immunoSEQ multiplex PCR, and TCRdb kept only the in-frame ones, dropping some. The sample shows about 130,000 clones, approximately 95% of them seen only once. Source material: PBMCs. Every receptor here comes from a young man in good health and CMV-seronegative. Both conserved end residues are part of each CDR3. The order of the fields is V gene, J gene, D gene, clone size, CDR3 DNA, CDR3 protein. A D gene is named only where the DNA matches it firmly. Part of the rows lack a size; the others show once, few, many or a class for expanded clones.

V gene: TRBV7-6
J gene: TRBJ2-7
D gene: -
clone size: once
CDR3 DNA: TGTGCCAGCAGCTTCTTAAGGGGCTACGAGCAGTACTTC
CDR3 protein: CASSFLRGYEQYF

V gene: TRBV18
J gene: TRBJ1-1
D gene: TRBD1
clone size: once
CDR3 DNA: TGTGCCAGCTCACCCCAGACAGGGGGTAATGAAGCTTTCTTT
CDR3 protein: CASSPQTGGNEAFF

V gene: TRBV5-1
J gene: TRBJ2-5
D gene: -
clone size: -
CDR3 DNA: TGCGCCAGCAGCTTCGGGGGACAGCAAGAGACCCAGTACTTC
CDR3 protein: CASSFGGQQETQYF

V gene: TRBV6-1
J gene: TRBJ2-2
D gene: TRBD1
clone size: -
CDR3 DNA: TGTGCCAGCAGTGGTTTACAGGGGCCCACCGGGGAGCTGTTTTTT
CDR3 protein: CASSGLQGPTGELFF

V gene: TRBV21-1
J gene: TRBJ2-7
D gene: -
clone size: -
CDR3 DNA: TGTGCCAGCAGCCAGGGGCGGGACAGCATCCACGAGCAGTACTTC
CDR3 protein: CASSQGRDSIHEQYF

V gene: TRBV13
J gene: TRBJ1-2
D gene: -
clone size: -
CDR3 DNA: TGTGCCAGCAGCTTAGAGGGGGACCCTTCTAACTATGGCTACACCTTC
CDR3 protein: CASSLEGDPSNYGYTF

V gene: TRBV28
J gene: TRBJ1-2
D gene: TRBD1
clone size: -
CDR3 DNA: TGTGCCAGCAGGTGGACAGGGAACTATGGCTACACCTTC
CDR3 protein: CASRWTGNYGYTF

V gene: TRBV18
J gene: TRBJ1-1
D gene: -
clone size: -
CDR3 DNA: TGTGCCAGCTCCCCTGGAGGGAGGGACACTGAAGCTTTCTTT
CDR3 protein: CASSPGGRDTEAFF

V gene: TRBV4-1
J gene: TRBJ2-1
D gene: TRBD2
clone size: -
CDR3 DNA: TGCGCCAGCAGCCAAGAGGTTGGTCTAGCGGGCAATGAGCAGTTCTTC
CDR3 protein: CASSQEVGLAGNEQFF

V gene: TRBV25-1
J gene: TRBJ2-6
D gene: -
clone size: once
CDR3 DNA: TGTGCCAGCAGTCACCTATCTCCGACTGGGGCCAACGTCCTGACTTTC
CDR3 protein: CASSHLSPTGANVLTF

V gene: TRBV11-2
J gene: TRBJ1-4
D gene: TRBD1
clone size: -
CDR3 DNA: TGTGCCAGCAGCGCAGAGACAGGGGTGGAAAAACTGTTTTTT
CDR3 protein: CASSAETGVEKLFF

V gene: TRBV6-4
J gene: TRBJ2-3
D gene: -
clone size: few
CDR3 DNA: TGTGCCAGCAGTGGGACAAACACAGATACGCAGTATTTT
CDR3 protein: CASSGTNTDTQYF

V gene: TRBV27
J gene: TRBJ1-2
D gene: TRBD1
clone size: once
CDR3 DNA: TGTGCCAGCAGTTTGAGACAGGGGCCTAACTATGGCTACACCTTC
CDR3 protein: CASSLRQGPNYGYTF

V gene: TRBV27
J gene: TRBJ2-7
D gene: TRBD1
clone size: -
CDR3 DNA: TGTGCCAGCAGTTTTGGGACAGGGATCTACGAGCAGTACTTC
CDR3 protein: CASSFGTGIYEQYF

V gene: TRBV11-2
J gene: TRBJ2-1
D gene: TRBD1
clone size: -
CDR3 DNA: TGTGCCAGCAGCTTAGAGGGGACAGGGGACAATGAGCAGTTCTTC
CDR3 protein: CASSLEGTGDNEQFF

V gene: TRBV27
J gene: TRBJ2-1
D gene: TRBD2
clone size: -
CDR3 DNA: TGTGCCAGCAATAGAGCGGGAGGGACGAATGAGCAGTTCTTC
CDR3 protein: CASNRAGGTNEQFF

V gene: TRBV19
J gene: TRBJ2-1
D gene: TRBD1
clone size: once
CDR3 DNA: TGTGCCAGCGACAGGGGGGGAGGCTCCTACAATGAGCAGTTCTTC
CDR3 protein: CASDRGGGSYNEQFF

V gene: TRBV2
J gene: TRBJ2-1
D gene: -
clone size: -
CDR3 DNA: TGTGCCAGCAGTGATGCTAGCGCCGACCCGAATTGGCAGTTCTTC
CDR3 protein: CASSDASADPNWQFF